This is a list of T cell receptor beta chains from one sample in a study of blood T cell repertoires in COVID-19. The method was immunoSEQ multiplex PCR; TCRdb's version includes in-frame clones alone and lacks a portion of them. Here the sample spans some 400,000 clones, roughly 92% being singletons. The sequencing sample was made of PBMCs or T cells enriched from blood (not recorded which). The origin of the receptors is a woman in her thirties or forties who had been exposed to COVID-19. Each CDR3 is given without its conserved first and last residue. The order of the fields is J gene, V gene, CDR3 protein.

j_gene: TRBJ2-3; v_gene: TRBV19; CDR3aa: ASRTTSGSTDTQY
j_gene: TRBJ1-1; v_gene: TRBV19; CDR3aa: ASTTGMNTEAF
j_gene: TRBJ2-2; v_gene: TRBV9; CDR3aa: ASSVGLARNTGELF
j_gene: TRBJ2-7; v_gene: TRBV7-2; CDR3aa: ASSLAKGNEQY
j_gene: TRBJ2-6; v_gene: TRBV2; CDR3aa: ASSAGANVLT
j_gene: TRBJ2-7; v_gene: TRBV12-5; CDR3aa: ASGLAKAISDGTSPLREQY
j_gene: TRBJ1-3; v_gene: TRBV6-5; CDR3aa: ASSYSRGSPGNTIY
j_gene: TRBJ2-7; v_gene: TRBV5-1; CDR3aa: ASSPFVGGTYEQY
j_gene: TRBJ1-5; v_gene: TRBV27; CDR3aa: ASRQGFLPQH
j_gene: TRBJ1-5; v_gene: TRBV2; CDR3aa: ASSETEDQPQH
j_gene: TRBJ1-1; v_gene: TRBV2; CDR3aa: ASSEARGGAF
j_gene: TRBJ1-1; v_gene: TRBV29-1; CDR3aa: SVPGLPATEAF
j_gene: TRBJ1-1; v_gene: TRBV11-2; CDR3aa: ASSTGTGGTEAF
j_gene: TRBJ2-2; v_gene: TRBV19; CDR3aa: ASTTSGRATGELF
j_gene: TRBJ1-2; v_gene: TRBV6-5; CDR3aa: ASYRGGYT
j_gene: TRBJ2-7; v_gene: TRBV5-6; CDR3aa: ASSLAYLGYEQY
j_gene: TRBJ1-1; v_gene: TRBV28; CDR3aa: AIRRKLNTEAF
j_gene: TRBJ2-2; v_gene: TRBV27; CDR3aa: ASSSRQTNTGELF
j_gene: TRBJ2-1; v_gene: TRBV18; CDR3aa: ASSPEGLAGVGEQF
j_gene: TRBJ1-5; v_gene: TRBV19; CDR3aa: ASKDSYNQPQH
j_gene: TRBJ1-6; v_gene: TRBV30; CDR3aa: AWSPQSTANSPLH
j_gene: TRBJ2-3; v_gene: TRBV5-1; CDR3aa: ASSSGLAGGTASTDTQY
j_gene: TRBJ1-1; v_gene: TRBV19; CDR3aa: ASSPFSPTDTEAF
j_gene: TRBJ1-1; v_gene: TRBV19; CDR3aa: ASSIDPYRTEAF
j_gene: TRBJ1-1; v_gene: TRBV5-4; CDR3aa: ASSSRGGTEAF
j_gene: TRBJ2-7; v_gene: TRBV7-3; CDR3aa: ASSFDRGPYEQY
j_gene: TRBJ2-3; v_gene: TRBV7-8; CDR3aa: ASSLASTSGRSDTQY
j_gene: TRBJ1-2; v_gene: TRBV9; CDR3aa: ASSDRAYGYT
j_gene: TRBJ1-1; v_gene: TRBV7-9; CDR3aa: ASTPRQANTEAF
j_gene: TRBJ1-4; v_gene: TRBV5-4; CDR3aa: ASTVTGGEEKLF
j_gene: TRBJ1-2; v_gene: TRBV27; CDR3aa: ASSLSGGNYGYT
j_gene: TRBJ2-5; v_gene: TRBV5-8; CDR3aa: ASSLHRGRQETQY
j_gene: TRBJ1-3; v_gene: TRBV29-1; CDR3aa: SANTGSGNTIY
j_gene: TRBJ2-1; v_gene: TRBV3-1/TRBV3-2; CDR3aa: ASSLIRGANEQF
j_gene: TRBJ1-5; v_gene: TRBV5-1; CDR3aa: ASSPTPTTGGGHQPQH
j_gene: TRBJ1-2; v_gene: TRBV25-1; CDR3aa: ASSELSANYGYT
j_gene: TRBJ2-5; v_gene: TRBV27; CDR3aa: ASSLSPPRGLQETQY
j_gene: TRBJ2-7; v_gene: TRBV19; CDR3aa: ASTGTGLYEQY
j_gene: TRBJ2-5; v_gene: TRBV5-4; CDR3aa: ASSLPGQGYEETQY
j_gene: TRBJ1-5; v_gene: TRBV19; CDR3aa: ASSPDRALGQPQH
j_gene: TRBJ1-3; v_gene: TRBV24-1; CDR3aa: ATSDTRTGNTIY
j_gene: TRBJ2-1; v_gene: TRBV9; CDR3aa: ASSVGRGGNEQF
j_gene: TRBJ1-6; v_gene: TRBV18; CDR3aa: ASSPPSGRDSPLH
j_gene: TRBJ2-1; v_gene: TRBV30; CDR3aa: AWSMGQINEQF
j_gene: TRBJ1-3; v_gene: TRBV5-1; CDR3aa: ASSLGQGVFSGNTIY
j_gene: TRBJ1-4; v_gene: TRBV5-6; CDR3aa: ASSPGQGGGVEKLF
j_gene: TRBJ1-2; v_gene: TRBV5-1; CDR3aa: ASSPYDRVDGYT
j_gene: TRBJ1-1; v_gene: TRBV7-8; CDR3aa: ASSPRQGPMNTEAF
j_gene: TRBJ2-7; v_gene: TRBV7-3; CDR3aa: ASSLLPTGTGGDEQY
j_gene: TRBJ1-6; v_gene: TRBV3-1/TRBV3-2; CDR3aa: ASSPPDRYSPLH
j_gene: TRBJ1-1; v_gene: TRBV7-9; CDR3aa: ASSSGLLHTEAF
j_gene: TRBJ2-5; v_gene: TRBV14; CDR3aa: ASSLGLQGAWETQY
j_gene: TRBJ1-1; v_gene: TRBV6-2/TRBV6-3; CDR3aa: ASSRDRLNTEAF